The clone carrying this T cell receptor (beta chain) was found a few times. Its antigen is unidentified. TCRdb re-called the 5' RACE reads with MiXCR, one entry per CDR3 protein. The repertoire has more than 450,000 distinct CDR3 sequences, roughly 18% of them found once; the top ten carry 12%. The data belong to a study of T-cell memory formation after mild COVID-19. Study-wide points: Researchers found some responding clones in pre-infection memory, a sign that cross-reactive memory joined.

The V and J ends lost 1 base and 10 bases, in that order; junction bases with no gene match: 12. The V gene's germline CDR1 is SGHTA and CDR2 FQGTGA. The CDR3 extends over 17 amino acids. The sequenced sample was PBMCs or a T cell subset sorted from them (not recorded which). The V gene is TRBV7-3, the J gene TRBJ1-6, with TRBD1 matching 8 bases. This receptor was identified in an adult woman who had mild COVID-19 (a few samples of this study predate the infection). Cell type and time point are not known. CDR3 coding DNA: TGTGCCAGCAGCTTAAACTGGGAAAGGACAGGGACCTCACCCCTCCACTTT. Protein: CASSLNWERTGTSPLHF. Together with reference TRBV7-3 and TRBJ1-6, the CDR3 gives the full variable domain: GAGVSQTPSNKVTEKGKYVELRCDPISGHTALYWYRQSLGQGPEFLIYFQGTGAADDSGLPNDRFFAVRPEGSVSTLKIQRTERGDSAVYLCASSLNWERTGTSPLHFGNGTRLTVT.